The entry that follows covers one T cell receptor beta chain sequence. The CDR3 covers 13 residues. The V end was cut by 0 bases, the J end by 3 bases, with 6 bases between. Germline CDR1 and CDR2: MNHEY and SMNVEV (reference sequence). The data were obtained in a study of T cell changes during pregnancy in multiple sclerosis. The assay was immunoSEQ multiplex PCR, and TCRdb's table has in-frame clones only and misses some. The data show some 59,000 clones, 80% to 90% seen once. The sequenced sample was peripheral blood, obtained in the first trimester of pregnancy. The TCR sequence derives from a female donor with multiple sclerosis, enrolled in a pregnancy study. The chain joins TRBV27 to TRBJ2-7; D gene uncertain. CDR3 nucleotide sequence: TGTGCCAGCAGTTTATCGTCCGGCTACGAGCAGTACTTC. It specifies CASSLSSGYEQYF.